The clone carrying this TCR beta chain is medium-sized in the sample. Its antigen is not identified. This CDR3 is 13 amino acids long. With 4 bases removed from V and 2 bases from J, the gap between germline ends came to 9 bases. In germline, CDR1 is SGHRS, CDR2 YFSETQ. Using unique molecular identifiers, the investigators prepared the TCRbeta library. In TCRdb, the PCR reads were re-called with MiXCR into one record per CDR3 protein. The sample includes about 97,000 distinct CDR3 sequences, about 6.8% seen only once; the top ten take roughly 15%. This sample was taken from a study of T-cell reconstitution after alpha-beta-depleted transplantation in children. Study-level points and caveats: Newly produced T cells mostly accounted for T-cell counts and diversity one year post-transplant.

The input for sequencing was PBMCs, taken before TCRalphabeta/CD19-depleted stem cell transplant. The chain uses TRBV5-1 and TRBJ2-5; D is possibly TRBD1 (6 bases). This receptor was obtained from a boy under 10 years old with acute lymphoblastic leukemia, due to receive a stem cell transplant. The CDR3 is CASSPGHQETQYF. CDR3 sequence (DNA): TGCGCCAGCAGCCCGGGACATCAAGAGACCCAGTACTTC.